This T cell receptor (beta chain) was documented in a study of T cells in Graves' hyperthyroidism and ophthalmopathy. Study results and limitations: A 13 V-J signature model discriminated ophthalmopathy versus stable hyperthyroidism. The majority of expanded thyroid clonotypes above 0.001 also appeared in blood.

In its sample, this clonotype was seen many times. No antigen is known for it. Amplification of TCR beta CDR3 regions used RNA as the template. RT-PCR in the first round (using the HTBI primer set) targeted the TCR CDR3. TCRdb recomputed calls from the multiplex PCR reads with MiXCR, one row per CDR3 protein. The data hold 400,000 to 450,000 distinct CDR3 sequences, with over 12% observed a single time. Researchers barred patients who had uncontrolled infection, other autoimmune disease, pregnancy or lactation. Germline V gene sequence: CDR1 SGHRS, CDR2 YFSETQ. The CDR3 covers 14 residues. V lost 3 bases and J lost 4; bases outside the gene matches: 6.

This receptor was identified in a man younger than 35 with Graves' ophthalmopathy. This chain links TRBV5-1 with TRBJ2-7; 8 bases agree with TRBD1. Sequencing used blood. In DNA, the CDR3 is TGCGCCAGCAGCTCAAACGGACAGGGTTACGAGCAGTACTTC. Its protein is CASSSNGQGYEQYF.